The source of this TCR beta chain is a study of T cell responses to AZD1222 COVID-19 vaccine. V was shortened by 0 bases and J by 0 bases, with 7 bases between the two germline ends. CDR3 length equals 15 residues. Germline values: CDR1 SGHRS, CDR2 YFSETQ. Generated by immunoSEQ multiplex PCR, the TCRdb table keeps only in-frame clones and is missing some. The sample holds about 110,000 clones; approximately 90% are singletons and the top ten take 4.8%. The study, taken as a whole, reports: In a largely white British group with more females than males, clonal diversity was possibly underestimated.

As regards this clone: The target antigen is unknown.

The specimen comprised peripheral blood, sampled 28 days after the second AZD1222 dose. The clonotype originates from an adult who received the AZD1222 COVID-19 vaccine. The chain has TRBV5-1 and TRBJ1-5; no clear D gene. This CDR3 is CASSLDRDSNQPQHF. CDR3 coding DNA: TGCGCCAGCAGCTTGGACAGAGATAGCAATCAGCCCCAGCATTTT.